The clone carrying this T cell receptor beta chain has just a few counts. The antigen remains unidentified. RNA transcripts yielded amplified TCR beta CDR3 regions. A first-round RT-PCR of the TCR CDR3 used the HTBI primer set. TCRdb re-called the multiplex PCR reads through MiXCR, storing one row per CDR3 protein. Of around 400,000 distinct CDR3 sequences listed, around 15% were seen once; the top ten hold about 21%. The data originate from a study of T cells in Graves' hyperthyroidism and ophthalmopathy. Whole-study results and caveats: Blood also carried most thyroid clonotypes expanded above 0.001.

Germline CDR1 and CDR2: MNHNS and SASEGT. The CDR3 totals 15 residues. V lost 1 base to trimming and J lost 3 bases, with 11 bases between them. The V gene is TRBV6-1, the J gene TRBJ2-3; possibly TRBD1 or TRBD2 for D (5 bases each). This TCR derives from a woman aged 60-75 years with Graves' ophthalmopathy. Material for sequencing was blood. The DNA of the CDR3 is TGTGCCAGCAGTGAAGGAAAGGGGAGAACAGATACGCAGTATTTT. Residues: CASSEGKGRTDTQYF.